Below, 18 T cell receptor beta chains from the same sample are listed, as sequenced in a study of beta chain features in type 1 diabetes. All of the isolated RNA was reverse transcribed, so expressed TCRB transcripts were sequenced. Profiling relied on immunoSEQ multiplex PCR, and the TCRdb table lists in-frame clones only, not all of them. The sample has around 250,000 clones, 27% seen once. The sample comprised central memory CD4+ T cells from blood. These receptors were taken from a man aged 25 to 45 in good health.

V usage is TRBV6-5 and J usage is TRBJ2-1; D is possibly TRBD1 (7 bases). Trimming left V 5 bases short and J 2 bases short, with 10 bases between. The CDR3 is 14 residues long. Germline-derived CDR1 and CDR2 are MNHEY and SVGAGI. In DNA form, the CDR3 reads TGTGCCAGCAGTGCGGGGACAGCCTACAATGAGCAGTTCTTC. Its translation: CASSAGTAYNEQFF.

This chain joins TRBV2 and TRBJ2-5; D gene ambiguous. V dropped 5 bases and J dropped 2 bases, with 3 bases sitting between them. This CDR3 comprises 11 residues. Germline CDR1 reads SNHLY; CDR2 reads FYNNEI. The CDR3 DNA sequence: TGTGCCAGCAGTTATCAAGAGACCCAGTACTTC. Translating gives CASSYQETQYF.

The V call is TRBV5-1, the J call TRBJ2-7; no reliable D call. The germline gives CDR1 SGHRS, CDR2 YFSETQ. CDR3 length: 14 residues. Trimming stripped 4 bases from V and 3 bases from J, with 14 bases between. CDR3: CASSPDGVFYEQYF. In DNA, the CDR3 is TGCGCCAGCAGCCCGGACGGAGTATTCTACGAGCAGTACTTC.

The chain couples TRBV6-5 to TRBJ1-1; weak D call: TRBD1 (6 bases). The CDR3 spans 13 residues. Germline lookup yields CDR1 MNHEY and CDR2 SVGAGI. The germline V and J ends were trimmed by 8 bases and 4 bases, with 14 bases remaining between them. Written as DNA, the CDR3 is TGTGCCAGCCGTGGGGGACACTTCACTGAAGCTTTCTTT. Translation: CASRGGHFTEAFF.

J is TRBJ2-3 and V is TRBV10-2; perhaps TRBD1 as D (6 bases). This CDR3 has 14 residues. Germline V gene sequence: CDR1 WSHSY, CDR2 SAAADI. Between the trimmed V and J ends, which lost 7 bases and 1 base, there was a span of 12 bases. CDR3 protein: CASTPTGRTDTQYF. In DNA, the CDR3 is TGCGCCAGCACTCCGACAGGACGCACAGATACGCAGTATTTT.

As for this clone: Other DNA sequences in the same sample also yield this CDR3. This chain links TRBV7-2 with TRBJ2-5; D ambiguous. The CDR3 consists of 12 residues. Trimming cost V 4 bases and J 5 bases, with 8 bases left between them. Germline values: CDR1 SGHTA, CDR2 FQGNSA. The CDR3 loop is CASSSLGETQYF. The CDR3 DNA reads TGTGCCAGCAGCTCCCTCGGCGAGACCCAGTACTTC.

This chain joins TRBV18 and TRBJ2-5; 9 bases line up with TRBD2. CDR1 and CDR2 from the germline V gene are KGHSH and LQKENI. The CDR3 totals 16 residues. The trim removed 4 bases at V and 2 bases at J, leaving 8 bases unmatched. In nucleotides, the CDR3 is TGTGCCAGCTCACTCGAGCGGGGGGAAGGGCAAGAGACCCAGTACTTC. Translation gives CASSLERGEGQETQYF.

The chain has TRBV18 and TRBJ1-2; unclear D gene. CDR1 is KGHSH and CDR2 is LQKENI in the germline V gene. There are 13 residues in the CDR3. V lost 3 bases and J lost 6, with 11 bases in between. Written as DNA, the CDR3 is TGTGCCAGCTCACCCGCGTCAAGGGATGGCTACACCTTC. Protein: CASSPASRDGYTF.

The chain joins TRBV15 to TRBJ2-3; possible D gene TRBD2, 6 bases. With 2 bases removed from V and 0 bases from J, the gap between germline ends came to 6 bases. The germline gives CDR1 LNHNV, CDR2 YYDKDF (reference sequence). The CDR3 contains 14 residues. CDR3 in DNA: TGTGCCACCAGCAGAAGCGGGAGCACAGATACGCAGTATTTT. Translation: CATSRSGSTDTQYF.

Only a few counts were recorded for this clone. The CDR3 nucleotides read TGTGCCATCTCTGATACTGGTGATACGCAGTATTTT. This translates into CAISDTGDTQYF. The rearrangement uses TRBV10-3 and TRBJ2-3, with D unclear. V was pared by 8 bases and J by 6 bases, with 12 bases between. The V gene's germline CDR1 is ENHRY and CDR2 SYGVKD. The CDR3 runs 12 residues.

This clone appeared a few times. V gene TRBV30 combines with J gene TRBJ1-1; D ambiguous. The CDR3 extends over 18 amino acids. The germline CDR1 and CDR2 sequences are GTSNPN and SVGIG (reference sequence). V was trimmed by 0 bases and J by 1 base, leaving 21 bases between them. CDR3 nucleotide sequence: TGTGCCTGGAGTGTTTGGGGTGACGAGAGACATCCGAACACTGAAGCTTTCTTT. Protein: CAWSVWGDERHPNTEAFF. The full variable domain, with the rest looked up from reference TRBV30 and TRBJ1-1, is SQTIHQWPATLVQPVGSPLSLECTVEGTSNPNLYWYRQAAGRGLQLLFYSVGIGQISSEVPQNLSASRPQDRQFILSSKKLLLSDSGFYLCAWSVWGDERHPNTEAFFGQGTRLTVV.

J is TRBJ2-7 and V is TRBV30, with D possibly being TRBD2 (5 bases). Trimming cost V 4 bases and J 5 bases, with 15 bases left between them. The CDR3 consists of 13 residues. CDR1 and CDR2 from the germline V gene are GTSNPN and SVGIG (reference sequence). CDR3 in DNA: TGTGCCTGGAATAACGGGGTGGTCGACGAGCAGTACTTC. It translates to CAWNNGVVDEQYF.

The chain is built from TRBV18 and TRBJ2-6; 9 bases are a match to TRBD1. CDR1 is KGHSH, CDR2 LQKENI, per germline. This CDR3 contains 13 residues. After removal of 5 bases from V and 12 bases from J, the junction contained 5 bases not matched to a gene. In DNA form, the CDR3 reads TGTGCCAGCTCAGCCGGGACAGGGTCCGTCCTGACTTTC. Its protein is CASSAGTGSVLTF.

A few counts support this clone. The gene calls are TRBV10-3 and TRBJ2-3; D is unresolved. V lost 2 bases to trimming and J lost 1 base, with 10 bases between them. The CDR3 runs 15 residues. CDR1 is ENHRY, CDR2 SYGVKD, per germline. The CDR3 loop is CAISEPHEGTDTQYF. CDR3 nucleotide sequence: TGTGCCATCAGTGAGCCCCACGAGGGCACAGATACGCAGTATTTT.

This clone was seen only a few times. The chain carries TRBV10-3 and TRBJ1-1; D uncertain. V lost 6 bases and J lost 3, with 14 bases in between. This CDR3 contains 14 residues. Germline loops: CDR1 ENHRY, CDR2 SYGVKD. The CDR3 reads CAISPDRGDTEAFF. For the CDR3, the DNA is TGTGCCATCAGCCCCGACCGGGGAGACACTGAAGCTTTCTTT.

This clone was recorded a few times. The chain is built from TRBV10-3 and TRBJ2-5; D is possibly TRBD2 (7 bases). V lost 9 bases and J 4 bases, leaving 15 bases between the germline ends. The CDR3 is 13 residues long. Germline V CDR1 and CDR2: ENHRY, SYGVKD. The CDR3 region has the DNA TGTGCCATAGGATCGGGGGGCGCAGAGACCCAGTACTTC. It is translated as CAIGSGGAETQYF.

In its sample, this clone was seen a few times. The CDR3 region is CASSVGQALRPQHF. In DNA, the CDR3 is TGTGCCAGCAGCGTTGGACAGGCTTTGAGGCCCCAGCATTTT. The chain is built from TRBV9 and TRBJ1-5, with TRBD1 matching over 7 bases. Germline CDR1 is SGDLS and CDR2 is YYNGEE. The CDR3 consists of 14 residues. Trimming at V came to 2 bases and at J to 9 bases, leaving 8 bases not matched to a gene.

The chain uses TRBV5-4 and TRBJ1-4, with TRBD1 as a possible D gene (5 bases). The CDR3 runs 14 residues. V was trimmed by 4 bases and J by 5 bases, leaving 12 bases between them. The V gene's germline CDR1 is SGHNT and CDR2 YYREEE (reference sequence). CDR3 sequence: CASSPGTANEKLFF. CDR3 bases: TGTGCCAGCAGCCCTGGGACCGCAAATGAAAAACTGTTTTTT.